The text below deals with one T cell receptor (beta chain). Its antigen is undetermined. Trimming removed 4 bases from V and 5 bases from J; junction bases left unmatched: 8. The CDR3 is 14 amino acids. CDR1 and CDR2 (germline): SGHKS, YYEKEE (reference sequence). This sample was taken from a study of T cell repertoires in cytomegalovirus infection. For the study at large: Signatures in public TCR beta sequences pointed to both CMV infection and matching HLA type. Study findings and constraints: Cumulative frequency (of public TCR beta family members) identified carriers of CMV plus the relevant HLA. Dominant in the ex vivo response were TCR beta clonotypes restricted by HLA-C and specific for CMV.

TCRdb re-called the reads with MiXCR, one entry per CDR3 protein. This sample has just under 550,000 distinct CDR3 sequences, with 26% found just once. Material for sequencing was PBMCs. This TCR derives from a human donor in good health (CMV status not recorded). Some clones in this sample may be carry-over from other donors' samples. The chain couples TRBV5-5 to TRBJ2-7, with TRBD1 identical over 8 bases. This chain's CDR3 is CASSGGQGYDEQYF. Written as DNA, the CDR3 is TGTGCCAGCAGCGGCGGACAGGGTTACGACGAGCAGTACTTC. Full variable domain (missing parts from reference TRBV5-5 and TRBJ2-7): DAGVTQSPTHLIKTRGQQVTLRCSPISGHKSVSWYQQVLGQGPQFIFQYYEKEERGRGNFPDRFSARQFPNYSSELNVNALLLGDSALYLCASSGGQGYDEQYFGPGTRLTVT.